Listed below are T cell receptor beta chains from one sample, sequenced in a study of CD8 T cells in Susac syndrome. TCRdb passed the immunoSEQ multiplex PCR reads through MiXCR, listing each CDR3 protein once. The sample has 100,000 to 150,000 distinct CDR3 sequences; around 94% are singletons. Sequencing input: CD8+ T cells from PBMCs. These TCRs come from a human donor with Susac syndrome. The CDR3 runs from the conserved cysteine through the conserved F or W. A D gene is named only where the DNA matches it firmly. Clone size is shown for a subset of rows, as once, few, many or a class of expanded clone.

v_gene	j_gene	d_gene	abundance	CDR3aa	CDR3nt
TRBV6-1	TRBJ2-7	TRBD1	once	CASSEWDSLGEQYF	TGTGCCAGCAGTGAATGGGACAGTCTGGGGGAGCAGTACTTC
TRBV9	TRBJ1-2	-	-	CASSVGQAYGYTF	TGTGCCAGCAGCGTAGGGCAGGCCTATGGCTACACCTTC
TRBV4-1	TRBJ2-3	TRBD1	-	CASSQTGGPTDTQYF	TGCGCCAGCAGCCAAACAGGGGGGCCCACAGATACGCAGTATTTT
TRBV6-1	TRBJ2-3	TRBD2	-	CASRPLAGDISTDTQYF	TGTGCCAGCAGACCACTAGCGGGGGATATTAGCACAGATACGCAGTATTTT
TRBV7-6	TRBJ2-1	-	-	CASSLGTDYNEQFF	TGTGCCAGCAGCTTAGGGACAGACTACAATGAGCAGTTCTTC
TRBV9	TRBJ1-2	-	-	CASSVKAAVGSYGYTF	TGTGCCAGCAGCGTAAAGGCAGCCGTAGGTAGCTATGGCTACACCTTC
TRBV29-1	TRBJ1-1	TRBD1	-	CSVGRQGGEAFF	TGCAGCGTTGGCAGACAGGGCGGTGAAGCTTTCTTT
TRBV7-8	TRBJ2-3	-	-	CASTLSGESTDTQYF	TGTGCCAGCACCCTTAGTGGCGAGAGCACAGATACGCAGTATTTT
TRBV20-1	TRBJ2-5	TRBD2	-	CSARGDGTSLETQYF	TGCAGTGCTAGAGGGGACGGGACTAGCCTGGAGACCCAGTACTTC
TRBV18	TRBJ2-5	-	-	CASSPLAPETQYF	TGTGCCAGCTCACCACTCGCCCCGGAGACCCAGTACTTC
TRBV2	TRBJ1-5	-	-	CASRTDSAQGYYSNQPQHF	TGTGCCAGCAGGACGGACAGTGCCCAAGGCTATTACAGCAATCAGCCCCAGCATTTT
TRBV19	TRBJ2-7	-	-	CASSIARDYEQYF	TGTGCCAGTAGTATTGCCCGGGACTACGAGCAGTACTTC
TRBV20-1	TRBJ2-7	TRBD1	-	CSARDTLETGIYEQYF	TGCAGTGCTAGAGATACCCTTGAGACAGGGATCTACGAGCAGTACTTC
TRBV29-1	TRBJ2-1	TRBD2	-	CSVEHSGSGSEQFF	TGCAGCGTTGAACATAGCGGGAGCGGTAGTGAGCAGTTCTTC
TRBV28	TRBJ1-2	-	-	CATGPPTNYGYTF	TGTGCCACCGGGCCGCCAACTAACTATGGCTACACCTTC
TRBV24-1	TRBJ2-1	-	-	CATSDAYNEQFF	TGTGCCACCAGTGATGCCTACAATGAGCAGTTCTTC
TRBV28	TRBJ2-5	TRBD2	-	CASSLERGAGETQYF	TGTGCCAGCAGTTTGGAGCGGGGGGCAGGGGAGACCCAGTACTTC
TRBV7-2	TRBJ1-1	-	once	CASSLARRNTEAFF	TGTGCCAGCAGCTTAGCGAGGAGGAACACTGAAGCTTTCTTT
TRBV3-1	TRBJ2-6	-	-	CASSQGASSAGANVLTF	TGTGCCAGCAGCCAGGGTGCTAGTAGCGCTGGGGCCAACGTCCTGACTTTC
TRBV29-1	TRBJ1-3	-	-	CSVDGEGSGNTIYF	TGCAGCGTTGATGGGGAAGGCTCTGGAAACACCATATATTTT
TRBV15	TRBJ2-7	-	-	CATSRAEERYYEQYF	TGTGCCACCAGCAGAGCGGAAGAGAGATACTACGAGCAGTACTTC
TRBV6-6	TRBJ1-4	-	-	CASSAVSTNEKLFF	TGTGCCAGCAGTGCCGTCAGCACTAATGAAAAACTGTTTTTT